The clone carrying this TCR beta chain is a singleton in its sample. Its specificity is unknown. Expansion of antigen-specific CD4+ T cells with viral peptide pools was carried out by the ViraFEST assay before sequencing. Cells that had been cultured for approximately ten days were the source of isolated CD4+ T cells. Nobody among the vaccine recipients had prior SARS-CoV-2 infection (nucleocapsid antibodies were negative). Cultures of around 2.2 million PBMC per well contained about 9.5 IU/ml IL-2 plus 10 ug/ml peptides. This sample was included in a study of vaccination effects on CD4 cells after COVID-19. Looking at the study overall: All study participants received two doses of BNT162b2 or mRNA-1273 vaccine.

The germline V and J ends were trimmed by 0 bases and 8 bases, with 14 bases remaining between them. CDR3 length: 14 amino acids. CDR1 SGHRS and CDR2 YFSETQ come from the germline V gene. The assay was immunoSEQ multiplex PCR, and TCRdb's table has in-frame clones only and misses some. The table lists approximately 70,000 clones, 65% to 75% of them singletons. Sequencing was performed on CD4+ T cells from PBMCs cultured with HCoV-NL63 spike peptides, taken before COVID-19 vaccination. The TCR originated in a human donor who received a COVID-19 vaccine. This chain uses TRBV5-1 with TRBJ1-1, with a weak D call TRBD1 (6 bases). The CDR3 DNA sequence: TGCGCCAGCAGCTTGGCGCCCCCTAGGGGGGAAGCTTTCTTT. Encoded protein: CASSLAPPRGEAFF. Based on the CDR3 plus reference TRBV5-1 and TRBJ1-1, the full variable domain is KAGVTQTPRYLIKTRGQQVTLSCSPISGHRSVSWYQQTPGQGLQFLFEYFSETQRNKGNFPGRFSGRQFSNSRSEMNVSTLELGDSALYLCASSLAPPRGEAFFGQGTRLTVV.